One and the same sample provided the 20 T cell receptor beta chains below, sequenced in a study of T cell clusters in autoimmune cytopenias. TRB was amplified by touch-down multiplex PCR, primer pools A and B combined. For each CDR3 protein, TCRdb gives one entry from its re-call of the multiplex PCR reads, without DNA. This listing includes roughly 12,000 distinct CDR3 sequences. TRB was amplified from about 260 ng of peripheral blood genomic DNA per sample. Material: peripheral blood. The origin of the receptors is a human donor with an autoimmune cytopenia or autoimmune hepatitis (not recorded which).

The chain carries TRBV5-5 and TRBJ2-7; TCRdb's D gene call, TRBD1, goes unchecked for lack of DNA. Per germline, CDR1 SGHKS and CDR2 YYEKEE (reference sequence). The CDR3 loop spans 14 amino acids. The CDR3 spells CASSLARQGSEQYF.

The chain employs TRBV18 and TRBJ1-5; TCRdb reports TRBD1, a call that lacks DNA to check it against. The CDR3 totals 16 residues. CDR1 and CDR2 (germline): KGHSH, LQKENI. CDR3 residues: CASSSNIRTGNQPQHF.

The chain combines TRBV5-6 with TRBJ2-3; the TCRdb D gene call, TRBD2, has no DNA to confirm it. Germline V gene lookup returns CDR1 SGHDT and CDR2 YYEEEE. This CDR3 region has 16 residues. This CDR3 is CASSLAAGGVSDTQYF.

By frequency, this clonotype is medium-sized (0.01 to 0.1%). The CDR3 loop is CASSLPSGRAGELFF. This chain links TRBV12-3 or TRBV12-4 with TRBJ2-2; TCRdb calls TRBD2, which cannot be checked without DNA. This CDR3 comprises 15 residues.

The chain links TRBV19 to TRBJ1-2. The CDR3 covers 13 residues. Germline-derived CDR1 and CDR2 are LNHDA and SQIVND (reference sequence). CDR3 region: CASSIAGNYGYTF.

The gene calls are TRBV27 and TRBJ2-1; TCRdb outputs TRBD2, but without DNA this stays unchecked. CDR1 MNHEY and CDR2 SMNVEV come from the germline V gene (reference sequence). CDR3 length equals 14 residues. CDR3 sequence: CANLAGGSYNEQFF.

The V gene is TRBV6-5, the J gene TRBJ1-6; there is no DNA to check the TCRdb D call of TRBD1. Germline CDR1 and CDR2: MNHEY and SVGAGI. The CDR3 is 16 residues long. The CDR3 is CASSYPGTGRNSPLHF.

The V and J genes are TRBV6-1 and TRBJ1-1; the D gene TCRdb calls, TRBD1, cannot be checked with no DNA. The CDR3 runs to 13 residues. Germline CDR1 MNHNS, CDR2 SASEGT. This CDR3 reads CASRAGQNTEAFF.

The chain uses TRBV30 and TRBJ1-1; TCRdb reports TRBD1, a call that lacks DNA to check it against. This CDR3 is built from 15 residues. Germline V gene data show CDR1 as GTSNPN and CDR2 as SVGIG (reference sequence). CDR3 amino acids: CAWKRIGEPFPEAFF.

The chain joins TRBV18 to TRBJ1-3. The CDR3 contains 11 residues. Germline V gene sequence: CDR1 KGHSH, CDR2 LQKENI. CDR3 in amino acids: CASSNSDTIYF.

This chain links TRBV30 with TRBJ1-5; the D call from TCRdb, TRBD1, cannot be confirmed without DNA. The V gene's germline CDR1 is GTSNPN and CDR2 SVGIG (reference sequence). The CDR3 sequence is 15 residues long. The CDR3 loop reads CAWSMGRPGDQPQHF.

The chain recombines TRBV6-2 or TRBV6-3 with TRBJ2-5; without DNA, the TCRdb call of TRBD1 cannot be checked. In germline, CDR1 is MNHEY, CDR2 SVGEGT. The CDR3 length is 14 residues. The CDR3 sequence: CASSSLRGRETQYF.

V and J are TRBV15 and TRBJ2-5. CDR3 length equals 12 residues. CDR1 and CDR2 (germline): LNHNV, YYDKDF (reference sequence). CDR3 amino acids: CATRQGTETQYF.

Frequency places this clonotype as medium-sized. The chain carries TRBV19 and TRBJ2-7. The CDR3 loop spans 13 amino acids. From germline, CDR1 is LNHDA and CDR2 SQIVND (reference sequence). The CDR3 region is CASSISRRGEQYF. The whole variable domain, filled in from reference TRBV19 and TRBJ2-7, reads DGGITQSPKYLFRKEGQNVTLSCEQNLNHDAMYWYRQDPGQGLRLIYYSQIVNDFQKGDIAEGYSVSREKKESFPLTVTSAQKNPTAFYLCASSISRRGEQYFGPGTRLTVT.

The CDR3 loop is CGLTGSSYNEQFF. V is TRBV29-1 and J is TRBJ2-1. CDR1 is SQVTM, CDR2 ANQGSEA, per germline. This CDR3 is 13 amino acids long.

Judged by frequency, this clonotype is medium-sized. This chain links TRBV19 with TRBJ2-2. This CDR3 comprises 14 residues. Germline V gene sequence: CDR1 LNHDA, CDR2 SQIVND (reference sequence). The CDR3 protein is CASSIGTNTGELFF.

The chain carries TRBV13 and TRBJ2-1; TCRdb's assignment of TRBD1 cannot be checked, as there is no DNA. CDR3 size: 16 residues. Germline V gives CDR1 PRHDT, CDR2 FYEKMQ (reference sequence). CDR3 region: CASSLGTGQGYNEQFF.

The J gene is TRBJ2-1, the V gene TRBV7-9. The CDR3 length is 13 residues. CDR1 and CDR2 from the germline V gene are SEHNR and FQNEAQ (reference sequence). CDR3 protein: CASSKVAYNEQFF.

V is TRBV10-3 and J is TRBJ2-5; TCRdb designates TRBD2, a call that cannot be tested without DNA. CDR1 and CDR2 (germline): ENHRY, SYGVKD. The CDR3 is made up of 16 amino acids. CDR3 region: CAISDLAGGLRETQYF.

In terms of frequency, this clonotype is medium-sized. The chain carries TRBV5-4 and TRBJ2-2; TCRdb designates TRBD1, a call that cannot be tested without DNA. The length of the CDR3 is 16 residues. The germline gives CDR1 SGHNT, CDR2 YYREEE (reference sequence). CDR3 protein: CASSLGGTGNTGELFF.